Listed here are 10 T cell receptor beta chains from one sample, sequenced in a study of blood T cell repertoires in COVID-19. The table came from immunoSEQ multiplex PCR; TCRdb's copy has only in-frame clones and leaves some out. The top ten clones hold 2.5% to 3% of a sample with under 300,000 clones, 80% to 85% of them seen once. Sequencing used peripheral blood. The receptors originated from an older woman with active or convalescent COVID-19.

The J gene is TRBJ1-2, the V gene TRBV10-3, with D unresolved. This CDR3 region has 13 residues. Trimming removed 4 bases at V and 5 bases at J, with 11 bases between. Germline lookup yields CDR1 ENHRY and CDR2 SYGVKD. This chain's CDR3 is CAISGGSVYGYTF. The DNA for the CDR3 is TGTGCCATCAGTGGAGGTTCGGTTTATGGCTACACCTTC.

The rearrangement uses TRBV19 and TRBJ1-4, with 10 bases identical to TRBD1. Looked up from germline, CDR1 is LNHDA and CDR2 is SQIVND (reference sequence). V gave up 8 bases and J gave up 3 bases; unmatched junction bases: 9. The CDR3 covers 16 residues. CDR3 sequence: CASRDRGRTANEKLFF. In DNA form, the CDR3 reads TGTGCCAGTCGCGACAGGGGGCGGACAGCTAATGAAAAACTGTTTTTT.

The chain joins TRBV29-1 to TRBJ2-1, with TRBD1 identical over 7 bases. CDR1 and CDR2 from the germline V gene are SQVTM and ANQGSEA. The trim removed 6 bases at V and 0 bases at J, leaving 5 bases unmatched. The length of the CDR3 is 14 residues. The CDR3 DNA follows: TGCAGCGTCGCACACAGGGGCTCCTACAATGAGCAGTTCTTC. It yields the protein CSVAHRGSYNEQFF.

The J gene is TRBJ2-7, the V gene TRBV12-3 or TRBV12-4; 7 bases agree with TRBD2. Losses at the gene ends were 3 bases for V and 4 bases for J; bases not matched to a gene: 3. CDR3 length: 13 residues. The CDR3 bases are TGTGCCAGCAGTTTCGGGGAGGGTTACGAGCAGTACTTC. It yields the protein CASSFGEGYEQYF.

In DNA form, the CDR3 reads TGCGCCAGCAGCCAAGTGGGGACAGGGAAGGACTATGGCTACACCTTC. Protein sequence: CASSQVGTGKDYGYTF. The chain uses TRBV4-1 and TRBJ1-2, with 9 bases matching TRBD1. Germline-derived CDR1 and CDR2 are MGHRA and YSYEKL. The CDR3 runs 16 residues. V gave up 1 base and J gave up 3 bases; unmatched junction bases: 6.

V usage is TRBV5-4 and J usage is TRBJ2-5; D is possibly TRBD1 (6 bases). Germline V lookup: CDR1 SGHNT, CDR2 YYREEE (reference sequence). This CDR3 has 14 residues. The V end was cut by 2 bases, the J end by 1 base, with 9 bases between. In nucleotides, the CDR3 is TGTGCCAGCAGCTTTCGGACAGCCCAAGAGACCCAGTACTTC. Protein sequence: CASSFRTAQETQYF. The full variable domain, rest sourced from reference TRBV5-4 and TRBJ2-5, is ETGVTQSPTHLIKTRGQQVTLRCSSQSGHNTVSWYQQALGQGPQFIFQYYREEENGRGNFPPRFSGLQFPNYSSELNVNALELDDSALYLCASSFRTAQETQYFGPGTRLLVL.

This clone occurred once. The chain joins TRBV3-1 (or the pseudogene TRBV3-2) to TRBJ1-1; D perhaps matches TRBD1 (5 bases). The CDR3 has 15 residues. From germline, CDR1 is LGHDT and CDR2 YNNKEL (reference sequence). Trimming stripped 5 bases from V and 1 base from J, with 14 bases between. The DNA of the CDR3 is TGTGCCAGCAGCTACGTTGGGAGGGGGAACACTGAAGCTTTCTTT. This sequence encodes CASSYVGRGNTEAFF.

The CDR3 DNA reads TGTGCCAGCACTGTAGGGACAGGGAACACCGGGGAGCTGTTTTTT. Translated, it gives CASTVGTGNTGELFF. This chain uses TRBV3-1 (or the pseudogene TRBV3-2) with TRBJ2-2, with 8 nucleotides matching TRBD1. This CDR3 has 15 residues. Per the germline V gene, CDR1 is LGHDT and CDR2 is YNNKEL (reference sequence). Trimming took 7 bases from V and 1 from J; bases not matched to a gene: 5.

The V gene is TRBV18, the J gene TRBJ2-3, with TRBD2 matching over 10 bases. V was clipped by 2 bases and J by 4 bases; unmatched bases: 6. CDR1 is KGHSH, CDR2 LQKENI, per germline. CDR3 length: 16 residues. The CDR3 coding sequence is TGTGCCAGCTCACCAATTACTAGCGGGGCCCCAGATACGCAGTATTTT. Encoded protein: CASSPITSGAPDTQYF.

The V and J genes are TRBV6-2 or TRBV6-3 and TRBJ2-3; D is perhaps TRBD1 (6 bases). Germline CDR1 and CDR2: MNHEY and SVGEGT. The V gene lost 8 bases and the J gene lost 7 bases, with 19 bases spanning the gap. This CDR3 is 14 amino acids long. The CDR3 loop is CASGLPDSGNTQYF. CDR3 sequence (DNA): TGTGCCAGCGGCCTACCGGACAGCGGAAATACGCAGTATTTT.